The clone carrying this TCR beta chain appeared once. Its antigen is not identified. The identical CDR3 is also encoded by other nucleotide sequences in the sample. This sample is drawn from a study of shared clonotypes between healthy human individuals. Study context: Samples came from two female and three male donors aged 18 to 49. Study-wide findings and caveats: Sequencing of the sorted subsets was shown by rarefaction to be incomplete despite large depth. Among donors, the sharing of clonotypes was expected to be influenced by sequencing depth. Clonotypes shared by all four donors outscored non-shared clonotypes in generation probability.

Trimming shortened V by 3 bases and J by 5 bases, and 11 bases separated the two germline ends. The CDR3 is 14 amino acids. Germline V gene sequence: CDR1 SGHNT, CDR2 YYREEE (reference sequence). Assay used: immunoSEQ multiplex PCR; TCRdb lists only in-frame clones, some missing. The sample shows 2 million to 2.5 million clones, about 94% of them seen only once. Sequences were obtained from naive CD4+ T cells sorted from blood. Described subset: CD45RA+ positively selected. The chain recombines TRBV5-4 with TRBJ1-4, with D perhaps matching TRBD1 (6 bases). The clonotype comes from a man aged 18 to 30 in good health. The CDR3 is CASSSTGANEKLFF. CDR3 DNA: TGTGCCAGCAGCTCGACAGGAGCGAATGAAAAACTGTTTTTT.